This passage covers 10 T cell receptor beta chains from one sample sequenced in a study of T-cell memory formation after mild COVID-19. TCRdb analysed the 5' RACE reads with MiXCR anew, one entry per CDR3 protein. The table shows about 170,000 distinct CDR3 sequences, with 10% to 15% occurring only once. The specimen sequenced was PBMCs or a T cell subset sorted from them (not recorded which). All receptors derive from a man younger than 30 who had mild COVID-19 (a few samples of this study predate the infection). Cell type and time point are not known.

The chain couples TRBV7-8 to TRBJ2-3; 9 bases agree with TRBD2. Trimming removed 4 bases from V and 2 bases from J; junction bases left unmatched: 7. The CDR3 runs 16 residues. Germline values: CDR1 SGHVS, CDR2 FQNEAQ. The CDR3 coding sequence is TGTGCCAGCAGCTCCATAGCGGGGGCGTACACAGATACGCAGTATTTT. Protein sequence: CASSSIAGAYTDTQYF.

This chain connects TRBV6-5 to TRBJ1-6; a possible D gene is TRBD1 (6 bases). Trimming left V 2 bases short and J 5 bases short, with 16 bases between. The V gene's germline CDR1 is MNHEY and CDR2 SVGAGI. The length of the CDR3 is 17 residues. The CDR3, as DNA: TGTGCCAGCAGTTACGCCCAGGGGCCGGCCAATAATTCACCCCTCCACTTT. This translates into CASSYAQGPANNSPLHF.

This clonotype has only a few counts. The CDR3 nucleotides are TGCGCCAGCAGAGCGCCGGGACAGGACAATGAGCAGTTCTTC. Protein: CASRAPGQDNEQFF. The chain carries TRBV5-1 and TRBJ2-1, with 8 positions matching TRBD1. Germline lookup yields CDR1 SGHRS and CDR2 YFSETQ. The V and J ends lost 5 bases and 5 bases, in that order; junction bases with no gene match: 6. The CDR3 loop spans 14 amino acids.

The table lists this clonotype with many counts. This chain joins TRBV7-2 and TRBJ2-3, with D possibly being TRBD2 (6 bases). CDR3 length equals 15 residues. The germline CDR1 and CDR2 sequences are SGHTA and FQGNSA. V was clipped by 5 bases and J by 2 bases, with 14 bases between them. In nucleotides, the CDR3 is TGTGCCAGCAGCGCGACTAGGCGGGACACAGATACGCAGTATTTT. Protein sequence: CASSATRRDTDTQYF.

This clonotype was seen at least ten times. The V and J genes are TRBV6-1 and TRBJ2-7, with D unresolved. The V end lost 4 bases, the J end lost 5 bases, and 9 bases lay between the germline ends. The CDR3 is made up of 12 amino acids. CDR1 and CDR2 from the germline V gene are MNHNS and SASEGT. Written as DNA, the CDR3 is TGTGCCAGCAGTGCTCAAGGGAACGAGCAGTACTTC. This codes for CASSAQGNEQYF.

This clonotype was picked up many times. The rearrangement joins TRBV19 to TRBJ2-1; D unresolved. The CDR3 length is 14 residues. Germline V CDR1 and CDR2: LNHDA, SQIVND (reference sequence). The V gene lost 8 bases and the J gene lost 0 bases, with 11 bases spanning the gap. The CDR3 spells CASAWGRSYNEQFF. The DNA for the CDR3 is TGTGCCAGTGCATGGGGTCGCTCCTACAATGAGCAGTTCTTC.

This clonotype was counted a few times. The rearrangement joins TRBV4-3 to TRBJ2-7, with TRBD1 identical over 9 bases. V shed 0 bases and J 2 bases; nucleotides not matched to a gene: 5. The CDR3 has 16 amino acids. In germline, CDR1 is LGHNA, CDR2 YSLEER. CDR3 nucleotides: TGCGCCAGCAGCCAAGATCTATGGACAGGGGCCTACGAGCAGTACTTC. This gives the protein CASSQDLWTGAYEQYF.

The V and J genes are TRBV20-1 and TRBJ1-5; maybe TRBD1 (5 bases). Trimming took off 6 bases at V and 9 bases at J, with 6 bases between the two ends. The CDR3 has 9 residues. In germline, CDR1 is DFQATT, CDR2 SNEGSKA (reference sequence). The DNA for the CDR3 is TGCAGTGCCGGGGGGCCCCAGCATTTT. This encodes CSAGGPQHF.

This clonotype occurred a few times. The chain links TRBV7-8 to TRBJ2-7; the D gene is possibly TRBD2 (5 bases). Trimming pared 1 base from V and 6 bases from J, leaving 13 bases between. The CDR3 is made up of 14 amino acids. Germline V CDR1 and CDR2: SGHVS, FQNEAQ. The CDR3 reads CASSLEEAYGEQYV. CDR3 sequence (DNA): TGTGCCAGCAGCTTAGAGGAGGCATACGGCGAGCAGTACGTC.

This clonotype was observed a few times. The chain uses TRBV7-2 and TRBJ2-2; D not certain. The CDR3 totals 13 residues. CDR1 is SGHTA and CDR2 is FQGNSA in the germline V gene. Between the trimmed V and J ends, which lost 8 bases and 1 base, there was a span of 8 bases. CDR3: CASLALNTGELFF. The CDR3 DNA reads TGTGCCAGCCTGGCTTTGAACACCGGGGAGCTGTTTTTT.